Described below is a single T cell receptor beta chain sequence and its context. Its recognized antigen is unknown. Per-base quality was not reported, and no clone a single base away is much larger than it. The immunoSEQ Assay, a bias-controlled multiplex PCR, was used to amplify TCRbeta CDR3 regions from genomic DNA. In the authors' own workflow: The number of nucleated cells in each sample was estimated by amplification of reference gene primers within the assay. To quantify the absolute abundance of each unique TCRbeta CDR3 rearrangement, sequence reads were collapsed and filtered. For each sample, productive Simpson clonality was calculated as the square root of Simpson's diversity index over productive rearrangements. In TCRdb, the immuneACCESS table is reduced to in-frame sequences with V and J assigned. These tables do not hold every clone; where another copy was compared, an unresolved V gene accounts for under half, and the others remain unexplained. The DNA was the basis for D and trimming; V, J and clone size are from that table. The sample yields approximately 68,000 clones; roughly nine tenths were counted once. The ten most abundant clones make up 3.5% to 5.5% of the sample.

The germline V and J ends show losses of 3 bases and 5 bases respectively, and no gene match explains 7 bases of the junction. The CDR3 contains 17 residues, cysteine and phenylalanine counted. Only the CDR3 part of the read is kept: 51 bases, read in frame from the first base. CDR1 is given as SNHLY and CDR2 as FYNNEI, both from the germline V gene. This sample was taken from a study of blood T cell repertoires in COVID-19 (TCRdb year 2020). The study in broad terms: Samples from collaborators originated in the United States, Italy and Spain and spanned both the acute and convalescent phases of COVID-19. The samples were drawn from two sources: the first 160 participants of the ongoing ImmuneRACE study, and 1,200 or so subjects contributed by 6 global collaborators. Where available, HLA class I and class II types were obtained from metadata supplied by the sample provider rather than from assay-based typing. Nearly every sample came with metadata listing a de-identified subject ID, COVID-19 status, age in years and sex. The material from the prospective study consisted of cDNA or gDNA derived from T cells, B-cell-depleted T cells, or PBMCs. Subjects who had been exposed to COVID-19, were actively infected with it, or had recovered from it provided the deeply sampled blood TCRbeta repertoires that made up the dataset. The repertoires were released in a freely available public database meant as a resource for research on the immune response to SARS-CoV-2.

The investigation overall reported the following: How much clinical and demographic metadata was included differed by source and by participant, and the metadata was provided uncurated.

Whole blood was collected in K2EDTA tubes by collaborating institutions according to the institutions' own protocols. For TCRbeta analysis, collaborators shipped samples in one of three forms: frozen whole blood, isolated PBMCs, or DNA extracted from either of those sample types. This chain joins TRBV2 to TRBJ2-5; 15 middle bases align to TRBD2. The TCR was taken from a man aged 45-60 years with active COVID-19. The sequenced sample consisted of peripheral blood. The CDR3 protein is CASSERTSGGARETQYF. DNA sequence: TGTGCCAGCAGTGAGAGGACTAGCGGGGGGGCCCGGGAGACCCAGTACTTC. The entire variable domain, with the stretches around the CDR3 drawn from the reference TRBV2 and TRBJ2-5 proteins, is EPEVTQTPSHQVTQMGQEVILRCVPISNHLYFYWYRQILGQKVEFLVSFYNNEISEKSEIFDDQFSVERPDGSNFTLKIRSTKLEDSAMYFCASSERTSGGARETQYFGPGTRLLVL.